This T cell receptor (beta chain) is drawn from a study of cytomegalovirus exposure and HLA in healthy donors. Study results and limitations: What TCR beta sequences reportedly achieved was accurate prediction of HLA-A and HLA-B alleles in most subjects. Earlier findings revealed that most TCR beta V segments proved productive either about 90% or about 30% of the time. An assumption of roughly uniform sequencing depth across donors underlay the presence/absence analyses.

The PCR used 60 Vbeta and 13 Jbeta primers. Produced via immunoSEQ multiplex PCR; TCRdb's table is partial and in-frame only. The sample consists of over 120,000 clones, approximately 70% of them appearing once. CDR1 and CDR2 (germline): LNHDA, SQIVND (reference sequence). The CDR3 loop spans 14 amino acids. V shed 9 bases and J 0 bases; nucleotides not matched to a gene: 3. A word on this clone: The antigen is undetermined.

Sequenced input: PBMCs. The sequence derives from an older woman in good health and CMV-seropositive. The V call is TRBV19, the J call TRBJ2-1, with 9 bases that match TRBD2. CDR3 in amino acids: CASRLAVSYNEQFF. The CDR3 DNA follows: TGTGCCAGCAGACTAGCGGTCTCCTACAATGAGCAGTTCTTC.